This TCR beta chain was recovered during a study of T cell changes during pregnancy in multiple sclerosis. The V end lost 0 bases, the J end lost 5 bases, and 14 bases lay between the germline ends. The germline V gene has CDR1 SGHTA and CDR2 FQGTGA. CDR3 length: 16 residues. This clone was detected once. The repertoire was sequenced with immunoSEQ multiplex PCR; TCRdb's copy has only in-frame clones and lacks some. The repertoire includes tens of thousands of clones, around 93% of them detected once, and roughly 0.91% sits in the top ten. This TCR was recovered from a female donor with multiple sclerosis, enrolled in a pregnancy study. Sample: peripheral blood, taken before pregnancy. The chain employs TRBV7-3 and TRBJ2-1; D gene unclear. CDR3 residues: CASSLTLTTLHNEQFF. The CDR3 nucleotides are TGTGCCAGCAGCTTAACTCTTACAACGCTTCACAATGAGCAGTTCTTC.